This entry describes one T cell receptor (beta chain). Its antigen is still unknown. The sample comes from a study of T cells in narcolepsy. Study overall: Patients with NT1 or NT2 and healthy control donors were enrolled.

Study-level points and caveats: Comparing one patient's CSF and blood CD4+ clonotypes highlighted HCRT- and TRIB2-specific autoreactive clonotypes. Autoreactive clonotypes reportedly recurred in blood of same and different patients, not controls. No autoreactive T cell clone sequences appeared in some memory CD4+ repertoires.

Trimming removed 5 bases from V and 11 bases from J, with 24 bases in between. In germline, CDR1 is SNHLY, CDR2 FYNNEI. This CDR3 contains 15 residues. Only in-frame clones appear in the TCRdb table, and some are missing; sequencing was by immunoSEQ multiplex PCR. This table has 32,000 or so clones, 79% appearing once. The source material was memory (CD45RA-) CD4+ T cells from blood. This clonotype was obtained from a human donor in good health. The V call is TRBV2, the J call TRBJ2-5, with D possibly matching TRBD2 (6 bases). The CDR3 DNA sequence: TGTGCCAGCAGTAAACCTGGGAGGCTGCCCTTTGAGCAGTACTTC. As protein: CASSKPGRLPFEQYF.